This T cell receptor (beta chain) appears in the sequencing data of a study of radiotherapy plus CTLA-4 blockade in lung cancer. The overall study: With 25% to 35% of patients having disease control, objective responses were seen in roughly 18%.

Sequencing used immunoSEQ multiplex PCR; TCRdb keeps in-frame clones, though not all of them. This sample yields approximately 60,000 clones, of which about 72% are seen a single time; about 4.2% belongs to the top ten. Focal radiation plus CTLA-4 blockade with ipilimumab was given to patients with chemo-refractory metastatic non-small-cell lung cancer. With 2 bases removed from V and 3 bases from J, the gap between germline ends came to 3 bases. The CDR3 loop spans 12 amino acids. Per germline, CDR1 SGHAT and CDR2 FQNNGV. The chain joins TRBV11-2 to TRBJ2-3; D not certain. The receptor was derived from a human donor with non-small cell lung cancer who had a complete response to radiotherapy plus ipilimumab. The starting material was peripheral blood, obtained from a patient treated with radiotherapy plus ipilimumab. The DNA for the CDR3 is TGTGCCAGCAGCTTAAGGACAGATACGCAGTATTTT. Translation gives CASSLRTDTQYF.